The 3 T cell receptor beta chains given below trace back to one sample, sequenced in a study of T cell responses to AZD1222 COVID-19 vaccine. Method: immunoSEQ multiplex PCR; TCRdb's copy keeps in-frame clones and lacks some. The sample lists around 89,000 clones, 65% to 90% seen once, with roughly a tenth in the top ten. Here the sequenced sample was peripheral blood, taken on day 0 of AZD1222 vaccination. The receptors here all came from an adult in good health.

A single count supports this clone. V gene TRBV19 combines with J gene TRBJ1-4; TRBD1 matches at 9 bases. This CDR3 spans 14 amino acids. The germline V gene has CDR1 LNHDA and CDR2 SQIVND (reference sequence). The ends lost 9 bases at V and 4 bases at J; junction bases unmatched: 6. CDR3 nucleotide sequence: TGTGCCAGCCACAGGGGGCTCTTTAATGAAAAACTGTTTTTT. It specifies CASHRGLFNEKLFF. The whole variable domain, filled in from reference TRBV19 and TRBJ1-4, reads DGGITQSPKYLFRKEGQNVTLSCEQNLNHDAMYWYRQDPGQGLRLIYYSQIVNDFQKGDIAEGYSVSREKKESFPLTVTSAQKNPTAFYLCASHRGLFNEKLFFGSGTQLSVL.

The chain links TRBV29-1 to TRBJ2-3; D is tentatively TRBD1 or TRBD2 (5 bases each). Trimming removed 4 bases at V and 1 base at J, with 15 bases between. The CDR3 runs 15 residues. Germline-derived CDR1 and CDR2 are SQVTM and ANQGSEA. The CDR3 DNA reads TGCAGCGTTGCGGGACGGGGAGTGGGCACAGATACGCAGTATTTT. Amino acid sequence: CSVAGRGVGTDTQYF.

V usage is TRBV28 and J usage is TRBJ2-2, with D unresolved. The V gene lost 5 bases and the J gene lost 10 bases, with 11 bases spanning the gap. Germline CDR1 and CDR2: MDHEN and SYDVKM. The length of the CDR3 is 12 residues. The CDR3 bases are TGTGCCAGCAGTGTCACGAGGTCGGAGCTGTTTTTT. Translation: CASSVTRSELFF. Supplemented by reference TRBV28 and TRBJ2-2, the full variable domain reads DVKVTQSSRYLVKRTGEKVFLECVQDMDHENMFWYRQDPGLGLRLIYFSYDVKMKEKGDIPEGYSVSREKKERFSLILESASTNQTSMYLCASSVTRSELFFGEGSRLTVL.